Following are 15 T cell receptor beta chains from one sample sequenced in a study of T-cell memory formation after mild COVID-19. TCRdb fed the 5' RACE reads into MiXCR, producing one record per CDR3 protein. The data contain a few hundred thousand distinct CDR3 sequences, over 15% of them singletons. The sequencing input was PBMCs or a T cell subset sorted from them (not recorded which). Source of these receptors: a man younger than 30 who had mild COVID-19 (a few samples of this study predate the infection). Cell type and time point are not known.

This clonotype was recorded at least ten times. The J gene is TRBJ2-3, the V gene TRBV10-3; the D is unclear. Germline V gene sequence: CDR1 ENHRY, CDR2 SYGVKD. Trimming shortened V by 6 bases and J by 2 bases, and 9 bases separated the two germline ends. This CDR3 comprises 13 residues. This chain's CDR3 is CAISPPNTDTQYF. CDR3 sequence (DNA): TGTGCCATCAGCCCTCCCAACACAGATACGCAGTATTTT.

This chain uses TRBV12-3 or TRBV12-4 with TRBJ1-1, with no clear D. Trimming left V 7 bases short and J 5 bases short, with 11 bases between. This CDR3 is built from 12 residues. CDR3 region: CASTSGSTEAFF. In DNA, the CDR3 is TGTGCCAGCACCTCAGGTAGTACTGAAGCTTTCTTT.

This clonotype came up a few times. The chain has TRBV4-3 and TRBJ2-7; D might be TRBD2 (5 bases). The CDR3 contains 13 residues. V was clipped by 2 bases and J by 7 bases, with 12 bases between them. Germline values: CDR1 LGHNA, CDR2 YSLEER. CDR3 sequence (DNA): TGCGCCAGCAGCCAAATTGCGGGCGGAGAGCAGTACGTC. Translating it yields CASSQIAGGEQYV.

The genes are TRBV7-8 and TRBJ2-3; TRBD2 agrees at 10 bases. Germline CDR1 reads SGHVS; CDR2 reads FQNEAQ. CDR3 length equals 17 residues. With 2 bases clipped from V and 2 bases from J, the junction kept 7 bases outside the gene matches. CDR3 sequence reads: CASSLSTSGSFTDTQYF. CDR3 DNA sequence: TGTGCCAGCAGCTTATCGACTAGCGGGTCGTTCACAGATACGCAGTATTTT.

The CDR3 sequence is CASSPFRSGGAGNEQFF. DNA of the CDR3: TGCGCCAGCAGCCCCTTTCGTAGCGGGGGGGCCGGTAATGAGCAGTTCTTC. The chain uses TRBV4-1 and TRBJ2-1, with 11 positions matching TRBD2. This CDR3 contains 17 residues. Per germline, CDR1 MGHRA and CDR2 YSYEKL. J was trimmed by 7 bases and V by 4 bases; bases with no gene match: 12.

In its sample, this clonotype was seen a few times. The CDR3 loop is CSVEGLEGKVEKLFF. CDR3 nucleotides: TGCAGCGTTGAAGGCCTTGAGGGGAAGGTGGAAAAACTGTTTTTT. V gene TRBV29-1 combines with J gene TRBJ1-4; TRBD1 is a possible D gene (5 bases). This CDR3 region has 15 residues. The V gene lost 1 base and the J gene lost 8 bases, with 17 bases spanning the gap. CDR1 and CDR2 (germline): SQVTM, ANQGSEA.

This clonotype was seen only a few times. This rearrangement joins TRBV7-2 to TRBJ2-2; D perhaps matches TRBD1 (5 bases). Germline CDR1 reads SGHTA; CDR2 reads FQGNSA. CDR3 length equals 15 residues. The V and J ends lost 3 bases and 4 bases respectively, with 12 bases between them. CDR3 region: CASSFQGLPTGELFF. DNA of the CDR3: TGTGCCAGCAGCTTCCAGGGTCTTCCCACCGGGGAGCTGTTTTTT.

V usage is TRBV5-1 and J usage is TRBJ2-1; perhaps TRBD1 as D (6 bases). Germline CDR1 SGHRS, CDR2 YFSETQ. V was clipped by 6 bases and J by 1 base, with 8 bases between them. CDR3 length: 13 residues. The DNA of the CDR3 is TGCGCCAGCAAGGACAGATCCTACAATGAGCAGTTCTTC. Protein sequence: CASKDRSYNEQFF.

In its sample, this clonotype was seen a few times. The J gene is TRBJ1-2, the V gene TRBV6-6; D call uncertain. Germline V gives CDR1 MNHNY, CDR2 SVGAGI (reference sequence). V lost 5 bases to trimming and J lost 0 bases, with 13 bases between them. The CDR3 sequence is 15 residues long. The CDR3 region is CASSLGSGTNYGYTF. CDR3 DNA: TGTGCCAGCAGTCTCGGCTCGGGCACTAACTATGGCTACACCTTC.

In this sample, this clonotype turned up many times. The rearrangement links TRBV5-1 to TRBJ2-3; 10 bases map to TRBD1. The germline gives CDR1 SGHRS, CDR2 YFSETQ. Trimming at V came to 4 bases and at J to 2 bases, leaving 4 bases not matched to a gene. This CDR3 contains 15 residues. The CDR3 DNA reads as TGCGCCAGCAGCCTGGGACAGGGGCACACAGATACGCAGTATTTT. This translates into CASSLGQGHTDTQYF.

This clonotype was seen at least ten times. The rearrangement links TRBV20-1 to TRBJ2-3; D possibly corresponds to TRBD2 (6 bases). The CDR3 totals 16 residues. Trimming took off 1 base at V and 5 bases at J, with 19 bases between the two ends. CDR1 and CDR2 (germline): DFQATT, SNEGSKA (reference sequence). This CDR3 is CSARGVGGEGLDTQYF. The CDR3 nucleotides read TGCAGTGCTAGAGGGGTCGGGGGAGAAGGTTTAGATACGCAGTATTTT.

Only a few counts were recorded for this clonotype. V usage is TRBV5-5 and J usage is TRBJ2-3; D unclear. The V end was cut by 4 bases, the J end by 8 bases, with 8 bases between. The CDR3 spans 11 residues. CDR1 and CDR2 (germline): SGHKS, YYEKEE (reference sequence). The CDR3 region is CASSRLVTQYF. Here the CDR3 DNA reads TGTGCCAGCAGCCGGTTAGTTACGCAGTATTTT.

In the case of this clonotype: The junction departs from the called germline gene at one end, perhaps through a read error. The gene calls are TRBV6-5 and TRBJ2-5; 7 bases line up with TRBD1. The CDR3 spans 13 residues. CDR1 and CDR2 (germline): MNHEY, SVGAGI. The CDR3 spells CASRNPGQPINSF. The CDR3 DNA reads TGTGCCAGCAGAAACCCGGGACAGCCGATTAACAGCTTC.

The CDR3 region has the DNA TGTGCCAGCAAGACTATGCTAGACACAGATACGCAGTATTTT. Protein product: CASKTMLDTDTQYF. This rearrangement joins TRBV7-2 to TRBJ2-3, with D perhaps matching TRBD2 (5 bases). Germline assignment: CDR1 SGHTA and CDR2 FQGNSA. The CDR3 loop spans 14 amino acids. Trimming took 7 bases from V and 2 from J, leaving 13 bases between them.

Only a few counts were recorded for this clonotype. The V and J genes are TRBV4-1 and TRBJ2-5; tentatively, D is TRBD1 or TRBD2 (5 bases each). The ends were cut back, 4 bases at V and 5 bases at J, with 17 bases in the middle. The CDR3 is 15 residues long. The germline CDR1 and CDR2 sequences are MGHRA and YSYEKL. As DNA, the CDR3 is TGCGCCAGCAGCCCCTGGCTCAGGGCGGGCGAGACCCAGTACTTC. It encodes CASSPWLRAGETQYF.